These 10 T cell receptor beta chains share one sample of origin, sequenced in a study of OX40 agonist ivuxolimab in advanced cancers. Produced via immunoSEQ multiplex PCR; TCRdb's table is partial and in-frame only. The sample records tens of thousands of clones, 70% to 90% being singletons. The starting material was CD4+ or CD8+ T cells sorted from blood, obtained in a trial of the OX40 agonist ivuxolimab. These receptors all come from an adult with an advanced solid tumor such as melanoma, head and neck, liver or kidney cancer.

The genes are TRBV11-2 and TRBJ2-1; D is perhaps TRBD2 (6 bases). The CDR3 is 13 amino acids. Trimming shortened V by 1 base and J by 10 bases, and 11 bases separated the two germline ends. Germline V gives CDR1 SGHAT, CDR2 FQNNGV. CDR3 loop: CASSLVQGGEQFF. In nucleotides, the CDR3 is TGTGCCAGCAGCTTAGTTCAGGGAGGCGAGCAGTTCTTC.

The chain has TRBV7-9 and TRBJ1-1, with D uncertain. Germline V gene lookup returns CDR1 SEHNR and CDR2 FQNEAQ (reference sequence). Trimming removed 5 bases at V and 7 bases at J, with 14 bases between. The CDR3 totals 13 residues. In DNA form, the CDR3 reads TGTGCCAGCAGCCTCGAGATGGTCCGTGAAGCTTTCTTT. Encoded protein: CASSLEMVREAFF.

This clone is judged medium-sized (0.01 to 0.1%). This chain joins TRBV7-9 and TRBJ1-1, with unresolved D. V lost 4 bases and J 6 bases, leaving 12 bases between the germline ends. The CDR3 contains 13 residues. Germline CDR1 SEHNR, CDR2 FQNEAQ (reference sequence). CDR3 protein: CASSSTEWAEAFF. In nucleotides, the CDR3 is TGTGCCAGCAGCTCAACTGAGTGGGCTGAAGCTTTCTTT.

V gene TRBV7-9 combines with J gene TRBJ2-1; 8 positions agree with TRBD2. With 1 base clipped from V and 9 bases from J, the junction kept 11 bases outside the gene matches. Germline CDR1 and CDR2: SEHNR and FQNEAQ (reference sequence). The CDR3 extends over 16 amino acids. The CDR3 DNA reads TGTGCCAGCAGCTTAGTTTCCGGGGGGGCCCGGAGTGAGCAGTTCTTC. This encodes CASSLVSGGARSEQFF.

The CDR3 loop is CASSLPWGQETQYF. The DNA of the CDR3 is TGTGCCAGCAGTTTACCTTGGGGACAAGAGACCCAGTACTTC. The chain combines TRBV27 with TRBJ2-5; D gene uncertain. The CDR3 contains 14 residues. Germline loops: CDR1 MNHEY, CDR2 SMNVEV (reference sequence). V was trimmed by 2 bases and J by 2 bases, leaving 9 bases between them.

The chain is built from TRBV9 and TRBJ2-5; the match to TRBD2 covers 14 bases. The V gene's germline CDR1 is SGDLS and CDR2 YYNGEE. The CDR3 loop spans 16 amino acids. The junction had 2 bases not matched to a gene; V was cut back by 2 bases and J by 2 bases. The CDR3 protein is CASSVGLAGGQETQYF. Written as DNA, the CDR3 is TGTGCCAGCAGCGTCGGACTAGCGGGGGGACAAGAGACCCAGTACTTC.

This chain joins TRBV5-4 and TRBJ2-3, with 10 bases identical to TRBD1. The V segment lost 4 bases and the J segment 6 bases; nucleotides outside the gene matches: 5. The CDR3 sequence is 14 residues long. Germline assignment: CDR1 SGHNT and CDR2 YYREEE (reference sequence). As DNA, the CDR3 is TGTGCCAGCAGCCATCGACAGGGGGCCGATACGCAGTATTTT. Its translation is CASSHRQGADTQYF.

This chain uses TRBV10-2 with TRBJ2-1; D call uncertain. V lost 2 bases and J 8 bases, leaving 4 bases between the germline ends. There are 11 residues in the CDR3. The germline gives CDR1 WSHSY, CDR2 SAAADI. CDR3 nucleotide sequence: TGCGCCAGCAGTGAGCGGTATGAGCAGTTCTTC. This encodes CASSERYEQFF.

The rearrangement joins TRBV29-1 to TRBJ1-5, with unresolved D. CDR3 size: 14 residues. Germline V gene sequence: CDR1 SQVTM, CDR2 ANQGSEA. Trimming pared 4 bases from V and 3 bases from J, leaving 13 bases between. As DNA, the CDR3 is TGCAGCGTTGCTGCGGAAAGGGACAATCAGCCCCAGCATTTT. Its protein product is CSVAAERDNQPQHF.

The J gene is TRBJ1-4, the V gene TRBV28; TRBD1 aligns across 9 bases. With 3 bases clipped from V and 5 bases from J, the junction kept 4 bases outside the gene matches. In germline, CDR1 is MDHEN, CDR2 SYDVKM. This CDR3 is 15 amino acids long. The CDR3 here is CASSLGQGVNEKLFF. The CDR3 region has the DNA TGTGCCAGCAGTTTGGGACAGGGCGTAAATGAAAAACTGTTTTTT. The full variable domain, with the rest looked up from reference TRBV28 and TRBJ1-4, is DVKVTQSSRYLVKRTGEKVFLECVQDMDHENMFWYRQDPGLGLRLIYFSYDVKMKEKGDIPEGYSVSREKKERFSLILESASTNQTSMYLCASSLGQGVNEKLFFGSGTQLSVL.